A selection of T cell receptor beta chains follows, all from one sample in a study of blood T cell repertoires in COVID-19. Here immunoSEQ multiplex PCR was the method, and the copy in TCRdb shows in-frame clones only, minus some. This sample has 200,000 to 300,000 clones, with roughly 80% found just once. The sequenced material came from peripheral blood. The receptors here all came from a woman of 80 years or more with acute or convalescent COVID-19. CDR3s include the opening cysteine and the closing phenylalanine or tryptophan. D genes are given only for firm matches. The size entry is marked missing in some rows and otherwise reads once, few, many or a size class.

clone size,J gene,V gene,D gene,CDR3 protein,CDR3 DNA
NA,TRBJ2-1,TRBV3-1/TRBV3-2,TRBD1,CASSLSGTGRYNEQFF,TGTGCCAGCAGCCTATCCGGGACAGGGCGGTACAATGAGCAGTTCTTC
NA,TRBJ2-3,TRBV2,NA,CASSGAGTSTDTQYF,TGTGCCAGCAGTGGGGCAGGGACTAGCACAGATACGCAGTATTTT
NA,TRBJ2-7,TRBV4-1,TRBD2,CASIFFPSGGSYEQYF,TGCGCCAGCATCTTCTTCCCTAGCGGGGGGTCCTACGAGCAGTACTTC
NA,TRBJ2-5,TRBV5-4,NA,CASSFRAEETQYF,TGTGCCAGCAGCTTCAGGGCCGAAGAGACCCAGTACTTC
NA,TRBJ1-3,TRBV28,NA,CASSLPQGSGNTIYF,TGTGCCAGCAGTTTACCACAGGGCTCTGGAAACACCATATATTTT
NA,TRBJ2-3,TRBV7-8,TRBD2,CASSLVSGGIGTDTQYF,TGTGCCAGCAGCTTAGTTAGCGGGGGTATAGGAACAGATACGCAGTATTTT
NA,TRBJ1-5,TRBV2,NA,CASSRRDQPQHF,TGTGCCAGCAGTCGGAGGGACCAGCCCCAGCATTTT
NA,TRBJ1-2,TRBV30,NA,CAWSVGGGSGYTF,TGTGCCTGGAGTGTGGGTGGGGGCTCTGGCTACACCTTC
NA,TRBJ2-7,TRBV6-5,NA,CASSKPGTYEQYF,TGTGCCAGCAGCAAGCCAGGGACCTACGAGCAGTACTTC
NA,TRBJ2-5,TRBV3-1/TRBV3-2,TRBD2,CASSRTSGGETQYF,TGTGCCAGCAGCCGGACTAGCGGGGGGGAGACCCAGTACTTC
NA,TRBJ1-4,TRBV2,TRBD1,CASRDRGLGNEKLFF,TGTGCCAGCAGGGACAGGGGGCTCGGGAATGAAAAACTGTTTTTT
NA,TRBJ2-7,TRBV3-1/TRBV3-2,TRBD2,CASSRTSGYEQYF,TGTGCCAGCAGCCGGACTAGCGGATACGAGCAGTACTTC
once,TRBJ1-1,TRBV19,NA,CASSPYERTEAFF,TGTGCCAGTAGTCCCTACGAGCGGACTGAAGCTTTCTTT
few,TRBJ2-5,TRBV7-9,TRBD2,CASSDTSGGLRETQYF,TGTGCCAGCAGCGACACTAGCGGGGGTCTCCGGGAGACCCAGTACTTC
NA,TRBJ2-7,TRBV10-3,TRBD1,CAISEFGRQGNLYEQYF,TGTGCCATCAGTGAGTTCGGGCGACAGGGAAATCTCTACGAGCAGTACTTC